This TCR beta chain originates from a study of T cells after yellow fever vaccination. Across the study: SMART-Seq v4 Ultra Low Input served to prepare low-cell-number fractions.

MiXCR was run by TCRdb on the 5' RACE reads, yielding one entry per CDR3 protein. The sample includes approximately 510,000 distinct CDR3 sequences, just over 20% of them seen just once. This CDR3 region has 13 residues. V shed 6 bases and J shed 2 bases, with 10 bases lying between them. Looked up from germline, CDR1 is MNHNY and CDR2 is SVGAGI (reference sequence). This clonotype came up many times. The antigen is not known. Study results and limitations: Reappearance after the booster was observed for most primary-vaccination clones (more than 95% CD4, roughly 88% CD8).

This specimen consisted of PBMCs, obtained around 3 weeks after the first yellow fever vaccination. The chain couples TRBV6-6 to TRBJ1-2, with unresolved D. This TCR derives from a man between 18 and 29 years old who received the YFV17D yellow fever vaccine. The CDR3 loop is CASRPTENYGYTF. Here the CDR3 DNA reads TGTGCCAGCAGACCGACCGAGAACTATGGCTACACCTTC.